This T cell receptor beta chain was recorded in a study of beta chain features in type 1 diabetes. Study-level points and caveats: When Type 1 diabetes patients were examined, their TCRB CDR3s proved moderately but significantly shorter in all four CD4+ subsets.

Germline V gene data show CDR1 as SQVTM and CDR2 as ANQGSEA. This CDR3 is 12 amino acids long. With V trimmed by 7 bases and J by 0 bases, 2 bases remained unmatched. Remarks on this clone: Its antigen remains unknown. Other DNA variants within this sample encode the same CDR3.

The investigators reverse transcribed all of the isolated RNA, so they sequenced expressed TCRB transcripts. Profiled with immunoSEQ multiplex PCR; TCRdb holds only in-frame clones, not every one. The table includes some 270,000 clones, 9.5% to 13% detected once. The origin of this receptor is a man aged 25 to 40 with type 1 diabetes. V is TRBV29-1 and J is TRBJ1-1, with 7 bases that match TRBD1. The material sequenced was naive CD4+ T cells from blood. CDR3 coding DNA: TGCAGCGCGACAGGGCTGAACACTGAAGCTTTCTTT. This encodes CSATGLNTEAFF. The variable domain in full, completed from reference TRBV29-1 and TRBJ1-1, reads SAVISQKPSRDICQRGTSLTIQCQVDSQVTMMFWYRQQPGQSLTLIATANQGSEATYESGFVIDKFPISRPNLTFSTLTVSNMSPEDSSIYLCSATGLNTEAFFGQGTRLTVV.